Following are 19 T cell receptor beta chains from one sample sequenced in a study of blood T cell repertoires in COVID-19. Sequencing was performed with immunoSEQ multiplex PCR; in TCRdb, only in-frame clones are kept and a portion is missing. The sample comprises about 190,000 clones, 65% to 90% of which are singletons, and roughly 5.2% rests with the top ten. Material for sequencing was PBMCs or T cells enriched from blood (not recorded which). The origin of the receptors is a woman aged 55-70 years with acute COVID-19.

The J gene is TRBJ1-1, the V gene TRBV10-3; D remains unclear. This CDR3 is 13 amino acids long. Germline V gives CDR1 ENHRY, CDR2 SYGVKD. The V and J ends lost 7 bases and 4 bases respectively, with 13 bases between them. CDR3 DNA: TGTGCCATCATCGACTCCCCGGGCACTGAAGCTTTCTTT. Its translation is CAIIDSPGTEAFF.

The V gene is TRBV19, the J gene TRBJ2-6, with no clear D. CDR3 size: 13 residues. Trimming shortened V by 3 bases and J by 6 bases, and 6 bases separated the two germline ends. Germline CDR1 reads LNHDA; CDR2 reads SQIVND (reference sequence). The CDR3 DNA follows: TGTGCCAGTAGTATCACTTTGGCCAACGTCCTGACTTTC. Translation gives CASSITLANVLTF.

V gene TRBV7-9 combines with J gene TRBJ1-5, with TRBD1 matching 9 bases. Germline CDR1 is SEHNR and CDR2 is FQNEAQ (reference sequence). This CDR3 spans 16 amino acids. The V gene end was trimmed by 5 bases and the J gene end by 5 bases; junction bases not matched to a gene: 10. The CDR3 spells CASSAGTGMLDQPQHF. The CDR3 DNA is TGTGCCAGCAGCGCCGGGACAGGGATGTTGGATCAGCCCCAGCATTTT.

The chain has TRBV5-6 and TRBJ1-4; weak D call: TRBD1 (5 bases). Trimming left V 4 bases short and J 2 bases short, with 9 bases between. The CDR3 has 14 amino acids. The V gene's germline CDR1 is SGHDT and CDR2 YYEEEE. This chain's CDR3 is CASSLQDTNEKLFF. The CDR3 DNA reads TGTGCCAGCAGCCTACAGGACACTAATGAAAAACTGTTTTTT.

With respect to this clone: Within the sample, other DNA sequences also encode this same CDR3. This chain links TRBV7-6 with TRBJ2-1; D is possibly TRBD2 (5 bases). The ends were cut back, 5 bases at V and 8 bases at J, with 10 bases in the middle. Germline V CDR1 and CDR2: SGHVS, FNYEAQ. The CDR3 covers 12 residues. This CDR3 is CASSPEGYEQFF. CDR3 sequence (DNA): TGTGCCAGCAGCCCCGAGGGCTATGAGCAGTTCTTC.

The rearrangement uses TRBV6-5 and TRBJ2-2; 7 bases agree with TRBD2. V trimming: 8 bases; J trimming: 7 bases; junction bases outside the gene matches: 13. Per germline, CDR1 MNHEY and CDR2 SVGAGI. CDR3 length: 15 residues. Here the CDR3 reads CASLRDYSRDGELFF. CDR3 DNA: TGTGCCAGCCTCCGGGACTATAGCCGGGACGGGGAGCTGTTTTTT.

The rearrangement joins TRBV5-6 to TRBJ1-6, with 7 bases fitting TRBD1. The CDR3 contains 14 residues. J gave up 7 bases and V 3 bases, and 4 bases lay outside the gene matches. The germline V gene has CDR1 SGHDT and CDR2 YYEEEE. The CDR3 DNA reads TGTGCCAGCAGCTCCCGGGACAGAAATTCACCCCTCCACTTT. As protein: CASSSRDRNSPLHF.

This chain joins TRBV12-5 and TRBJ1-2, with 7 bases matching TRBD1. Germline V gives CDR1 LGHNT, CDR2 FRNRAP. The CDR3 has 14 residues. Losses at the gene ends were 3 bases for V and 0 bases for J; bases not matched to a gene: 1. This CDR3 is CASGFGTANYGYTF. The CDR3 region has the DNA TGTGCTAGTGGTTTCGGGACAGCTAACTATGGCTACACCTTC.

This clone was detected once. The chain couples TRBV28 to TRBJ1-5, with D hard to call. Germline CDR1 reads MDHEN; CDR2 reads SYDVKM. With 10 bases removed from V and 5 bases from J, the gap between germline ends came to 21 bases. The CDR3 runs to 15 residues. CDR3 residues: CATTSLARRHQPQHF. The CDR3 DNA reads TGTGCCACTACCTCCCTCGCGAGGCGACATCAGCCCCAGCATTTT.

The gene calls are TRBV4-3 and TRBJ1-1, with D perhaps TRBD1 (6 bases). V was cut by 0 bases and J by 5 bases, with 13 bases left in between. The CDR3 covers 15 residues. Per the germline V gene, CDR1 is LGHNA and CDR2 is YSLEER. The CDR3 DNA sequence: TGCGCCAGCAGCCAAGAGGCAGGGGCCGGGACTGAAGCTTTCTTT. Translation: CASSQEAGAGTEAFF.

The chain has TRBV30 and TRBJ2-7; 7 bases line up with TRBD2. The CDR3 has 13 residues. CDR1 GTSNPN and CDR2 SVGIG come from the germline V gene (reference sequence). V lost 6 bases and J lost 0; bases outside the gene matches: 5. CDR3 protein: CACERGNSYEQYF. The CDR3 DNA sequence: TGTGCCTGCGAGCGGGGAAACTCCTACGAGCAGTACTTC.

The chain carries TRBV19 and TRBJ1-6; 7 nucleotides align to TRBD1. V dropped 6 bases and J dropped 0; count of bases not matched to a gene: 14. Per the germline V gene, CDR1 is LNHDA and CDR2 is SQIVND (reference sequence). The CDR3 loop spans 19 amino acids. The CDR3 protein is CASSPTGRLISSYNSPLHF. CDR3 bases: TGTGCCAGTAGCCCGACAGGGCGACTGATTAGCTCCTATAATTCACCCCTCCACTTT.

In this sample, this clone turned up once. This chain joins TRBV19 and TRBJ2-7, with TRBD2 matching over 7 bases. V shed 4 bases and J 3 bases; nucleotides not matched to a gene: 12. Germline V gives CDR1 LNHDA, CDR2 SQIVND (reference sequence). The CDR3 is 16 amino acids. The CDR3 sequence is CASSSRIGRSFYEQYV. The CDR3 coding sequence is TGTGCCAGTAGTAGCCGGATCGGGAGGTCTTTCTACGAGCAGTACGTC.

The chain employs TRBV7-2 and TRBJ1-2; unclear D gene. This CDR3 comprises 15 residues. V lost 0 bases and J 0 bases, leaving 8 bases between the germline ends. Per germline, CDR1 SGHTA and CDR2 FQGNSA. CDR3 protein: CASSLAGSANYGYTF. In DNA form, the CDR3 reads TGTGCCAGCAGCTTAGCTGGGAGCGCTAACTATGGCTACACCTTC.

V gene TRBV5-1 combines with J gene TRBJ2-2, with D unresolved. The V end was cut by 4 bases, the J end by 5 bases, with 9 bases between. CDR1 and CDR2 (germline): SGHRS, YFSETQ. The CDR3 sequence is 13 residues long. The CDR3 protein is CASSLDSTGELFF. CDR3 sequence (DNA): TGCGCCAGCAGCCTTGACTCTACCGGGGAGCTGTTTTTT.

The chain links TRBV3-1 (or the pseudogene TRBV3-2) to TRBJ2-3; tentative D call: TRBD2 (5 bases). V gave up 0 bases and J gave up 6 bases, with 7 bases separating them. The CDR3 has 13 residues. Germline V lookup: CDR1 LGHDT, CDR2 YNNKEL (reference sequence). In nucleotides, the CDR3 is TGTGCCAGCAGCCAAGAGCGCGGGGATACGCAGTATTTT. This encodes CASSQERGDTQYF.

The J gene is TRBJ1-5, the V gene TRBV28; no reliable D call. Germline V CDR1 and CDR2: MDHEN, SYDVKM. The length of the CDR3 is 13 residues. Deletions cut 2 bases from V and 4 bases from J, with 6 bases between. The chain's CDR3 is CASSLNRNQPQHF. CDR3 DNA sequence: TGTGCCAGCAGTTTAAACCGGAATCAGCCCCAGCATTTT.

This chain links TRBV10-3 with TRBJ2-2; 8 positions match TRBD2. J gave up 6 bases and V 0 bases, and 9 bases lay outside the gene matches. Germline CDR1 ENHRY, CDR2 SYGVKD. This CDR3 has 17 amino acids. CDR3 nucleotide sequence: TGTGCCATCAGTGAGTCTTGGATAGCGGGGTCGGCCGGGGAGCTGTTTTTT. This codes for CAISESWIAGSAGELFF.

The chain joins TRBV6-5 to TRBJ1-6, with 10 bases fitting TRBD1. Germline V gene data show CDR1 as MNHEY and CDR2 as SVGAGI. This CDR3 region has 14 residues. The trim removed 6 bases at V and 9 bases at J, leaving 5 bases unmatched. The CDR3 here is CASSMDRGSSPLHF. CDR3 DNA sequence: TGTGCCAGCAGCATGGACAGGGGGTCTTCACCCCTCCACTTT.